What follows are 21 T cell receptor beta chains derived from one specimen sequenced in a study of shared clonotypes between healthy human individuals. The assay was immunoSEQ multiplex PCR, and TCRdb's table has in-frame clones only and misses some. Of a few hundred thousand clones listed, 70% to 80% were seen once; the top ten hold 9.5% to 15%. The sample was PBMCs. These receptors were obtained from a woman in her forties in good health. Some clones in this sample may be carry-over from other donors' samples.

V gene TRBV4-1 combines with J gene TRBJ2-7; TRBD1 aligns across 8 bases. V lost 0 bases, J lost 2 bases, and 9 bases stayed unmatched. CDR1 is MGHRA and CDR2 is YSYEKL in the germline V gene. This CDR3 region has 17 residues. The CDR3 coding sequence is TGCGCCAGCAGCCAAGAGAGCAGGGGGCTCCCTACCTACGAGCAGTACTTC. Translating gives CASSQESRGLPTYEQYF.

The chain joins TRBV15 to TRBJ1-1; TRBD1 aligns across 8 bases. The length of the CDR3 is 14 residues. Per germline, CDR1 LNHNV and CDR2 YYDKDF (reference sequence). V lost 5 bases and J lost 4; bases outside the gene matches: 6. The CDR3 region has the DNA TGTGCCACCAGCGTCCACGACAGGGGCACTGAAGCTTTCTTT. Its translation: CATSVHDRGTEAFF.

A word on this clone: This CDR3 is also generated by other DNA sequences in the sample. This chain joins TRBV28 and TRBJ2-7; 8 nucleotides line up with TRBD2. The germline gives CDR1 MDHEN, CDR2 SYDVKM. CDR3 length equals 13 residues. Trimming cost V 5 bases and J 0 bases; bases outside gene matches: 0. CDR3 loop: CASSSGSSYEQYF. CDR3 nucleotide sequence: TGTGCCAGCAGTAGCGGGAGCTCCTACGAGCAGTACTTC.

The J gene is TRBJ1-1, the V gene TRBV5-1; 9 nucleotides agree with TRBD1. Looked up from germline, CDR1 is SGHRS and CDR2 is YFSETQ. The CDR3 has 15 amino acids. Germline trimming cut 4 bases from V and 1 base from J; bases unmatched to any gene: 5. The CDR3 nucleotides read TGCGCCAGCAGCCTAGGGACAGGGTCGAACACTGAAGCTTTCTTT. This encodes CASSLGTGSNTEAFF.

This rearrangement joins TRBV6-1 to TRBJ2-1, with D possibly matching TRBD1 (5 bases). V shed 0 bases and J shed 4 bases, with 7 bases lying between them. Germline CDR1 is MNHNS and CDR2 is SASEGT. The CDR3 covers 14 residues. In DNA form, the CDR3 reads TGTGCCAGCAGTGAAGCCAGGGATTACAATGAGCAGTTCTTC. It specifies CASSEARDYNEQFF.

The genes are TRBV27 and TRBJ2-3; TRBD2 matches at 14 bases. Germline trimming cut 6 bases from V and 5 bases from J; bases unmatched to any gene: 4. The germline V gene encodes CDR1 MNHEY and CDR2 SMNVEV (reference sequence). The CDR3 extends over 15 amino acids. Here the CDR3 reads CASSGLAGGIDTQYF. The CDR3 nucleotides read TGTGCCAGCAGCGGACTAGCGGGAGGTATAGATACGCAGTATTTT.

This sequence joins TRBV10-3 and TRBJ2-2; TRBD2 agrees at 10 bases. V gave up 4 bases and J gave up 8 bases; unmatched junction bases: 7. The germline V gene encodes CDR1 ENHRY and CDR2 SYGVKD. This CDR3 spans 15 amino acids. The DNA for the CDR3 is TGTGCCATCAGTGCGGGGCTAGCGGGAGCTGGGGAGCTGTTTTTT. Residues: CAISAGLAGAGELFF.

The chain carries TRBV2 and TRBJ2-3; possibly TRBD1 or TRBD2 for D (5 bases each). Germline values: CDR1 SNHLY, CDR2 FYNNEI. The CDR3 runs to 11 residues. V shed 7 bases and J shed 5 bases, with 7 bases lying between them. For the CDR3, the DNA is TGTGCCAGCACGGGACGAGATACGCAGTATTTT. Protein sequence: CASTGRDTQYF.

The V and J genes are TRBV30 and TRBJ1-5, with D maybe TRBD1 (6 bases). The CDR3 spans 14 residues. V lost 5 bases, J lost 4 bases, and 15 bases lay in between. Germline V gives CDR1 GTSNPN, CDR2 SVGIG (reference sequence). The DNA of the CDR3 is TGTGCCTGGGGCCCGGGGGCACGGAATCAGCCCCAGCATTTT. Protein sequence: CAWGPGARNQPQHF.

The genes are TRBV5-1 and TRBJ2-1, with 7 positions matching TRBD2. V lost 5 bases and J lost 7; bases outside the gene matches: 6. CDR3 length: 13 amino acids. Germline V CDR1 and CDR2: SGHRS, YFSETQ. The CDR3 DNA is TGCGCCAGCAGTCTAGCGGTATCAAATGAGCAGTTCTTC. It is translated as CASSLAVSNEQFF.

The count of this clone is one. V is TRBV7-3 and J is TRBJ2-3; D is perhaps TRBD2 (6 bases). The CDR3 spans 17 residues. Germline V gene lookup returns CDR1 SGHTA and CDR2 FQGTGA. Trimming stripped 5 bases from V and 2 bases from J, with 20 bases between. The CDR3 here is CASSKGRRGGFTDTQYF. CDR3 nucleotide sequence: TGTGCCAGCAGCAAGGGGAGGAGGGGAGGATTCACAGATACGCAGTATTTT.

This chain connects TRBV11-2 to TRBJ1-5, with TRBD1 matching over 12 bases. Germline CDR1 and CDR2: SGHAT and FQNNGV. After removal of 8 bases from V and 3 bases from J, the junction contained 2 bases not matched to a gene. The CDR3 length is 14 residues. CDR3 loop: CASGTGGLNQPQHF. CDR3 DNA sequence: TGTGCCAGCGGGACAGGGGGCCTCAATCAGCCCCAGCATTTT.

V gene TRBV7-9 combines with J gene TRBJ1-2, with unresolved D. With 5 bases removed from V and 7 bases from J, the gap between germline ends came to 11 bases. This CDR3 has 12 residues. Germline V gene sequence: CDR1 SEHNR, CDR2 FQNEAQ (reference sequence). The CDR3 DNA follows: TGTGCCAGCAGCGAGACAAACCTTGGCTACACCTTC. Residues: CASSETNLGYTF. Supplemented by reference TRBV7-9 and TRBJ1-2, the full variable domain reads DTGVSQNPRHKITKRGQNVTFRCDPISEHNRLYWYRQTLGQGPEFLTYFQNEAQLEKSRLLSDRFSAERPKGSFSTLEIQRTEQGDSAMYLCASSETNLGYTFGSGTRLTVV.

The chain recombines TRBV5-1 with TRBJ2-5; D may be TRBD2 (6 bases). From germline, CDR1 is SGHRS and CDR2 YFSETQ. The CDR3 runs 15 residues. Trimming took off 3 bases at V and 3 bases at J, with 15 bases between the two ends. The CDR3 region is CASSWGPGGEETQYF. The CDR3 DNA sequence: TGCGCCAGCAGCTGGGGCCCCGGGGGTGAAGAGACCCAGTACTTC.

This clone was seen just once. CDR3 DNA: TGTGCCAGCTCACAGAGCGATAGCAATCAGCCCCAGCATTTT. Protein sequence: CASSQSDSNQPQHF. The chain combines TRBV18 with TRBJ1-5; D gene unclear. Trimming shortened V by 4 bases and J by 0 bases, and 7 bases separated the two germline ends. The CDR3 covers 14 residues. Germline lookup yields CDR1 KGHSH and CDR2 LQKENI.

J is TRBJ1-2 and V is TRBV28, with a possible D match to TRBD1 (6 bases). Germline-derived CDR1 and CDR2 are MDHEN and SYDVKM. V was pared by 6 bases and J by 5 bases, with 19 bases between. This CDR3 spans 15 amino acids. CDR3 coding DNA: TGTGCCAGCAGGGGGGGCGGCAGGGACATTTATGGCTACACCTTC. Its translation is CASRGGGRDIYGYTF.

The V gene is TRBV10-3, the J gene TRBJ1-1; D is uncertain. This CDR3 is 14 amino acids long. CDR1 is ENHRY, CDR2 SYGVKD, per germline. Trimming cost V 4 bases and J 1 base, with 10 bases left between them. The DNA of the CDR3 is TGTGCCATCAGTGTAAGGCAGAAGAACACTGAAGCTTTCTTT. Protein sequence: CAISVRQKNTEAFF.

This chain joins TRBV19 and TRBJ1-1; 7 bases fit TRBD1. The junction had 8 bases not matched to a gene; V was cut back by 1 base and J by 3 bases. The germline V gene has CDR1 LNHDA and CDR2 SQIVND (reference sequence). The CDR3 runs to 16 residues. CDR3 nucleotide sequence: TGTGCCAGTAGTATAGTCGGGCCCACAGGGGACACTGAAGCTTTCTTT. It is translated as CASSIVGPTGDTEAFF.

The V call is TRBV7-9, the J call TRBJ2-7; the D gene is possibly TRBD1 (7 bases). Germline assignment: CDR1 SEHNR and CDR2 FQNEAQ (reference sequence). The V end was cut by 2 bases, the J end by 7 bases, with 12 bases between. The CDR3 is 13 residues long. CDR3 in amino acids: CASSLPPGGEQYF. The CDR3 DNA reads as TGTGCCAGCAGCTTACCTCCAGGGGGGGAGCAGTACTTC.

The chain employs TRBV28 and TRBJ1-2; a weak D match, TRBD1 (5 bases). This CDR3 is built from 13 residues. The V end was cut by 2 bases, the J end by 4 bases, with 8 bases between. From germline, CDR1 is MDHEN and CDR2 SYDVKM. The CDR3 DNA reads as TGTGCCAGCAGTTTACTGGGGCGCTATGGCTACACCTTC. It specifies CASSLLGRYGYTF.

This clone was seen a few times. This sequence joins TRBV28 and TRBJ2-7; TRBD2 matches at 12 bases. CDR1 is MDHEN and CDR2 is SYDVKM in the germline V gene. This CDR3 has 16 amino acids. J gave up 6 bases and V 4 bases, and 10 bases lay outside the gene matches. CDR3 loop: CASSSTSGRLTGEQYF. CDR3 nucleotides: TGTGCCAGCAGTTCCACTAGCGGGAGGTTAACGGGCGAGCAGTACTTC.